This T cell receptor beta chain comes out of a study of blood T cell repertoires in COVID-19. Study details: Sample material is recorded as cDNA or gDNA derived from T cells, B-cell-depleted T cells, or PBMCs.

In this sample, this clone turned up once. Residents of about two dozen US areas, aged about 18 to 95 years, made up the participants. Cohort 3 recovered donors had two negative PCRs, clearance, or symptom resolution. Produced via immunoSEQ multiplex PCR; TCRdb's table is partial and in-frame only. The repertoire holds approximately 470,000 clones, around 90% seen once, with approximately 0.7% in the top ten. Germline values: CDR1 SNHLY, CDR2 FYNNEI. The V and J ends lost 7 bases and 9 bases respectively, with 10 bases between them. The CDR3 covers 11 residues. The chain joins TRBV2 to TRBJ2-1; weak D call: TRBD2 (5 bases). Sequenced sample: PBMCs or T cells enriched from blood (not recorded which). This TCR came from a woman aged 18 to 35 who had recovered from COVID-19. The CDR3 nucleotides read TGTGCCAGCAATGATGGAGGTGAGCAGTTCTTC. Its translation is CASNDGGEQFF.